This passage covers 5 T cell receptor beta chains from one sample sequenced in a study of T cell repertoires in cytomegalovirus infection. TCRdb processed the reads anew with MiXCR; each CDR3 protein has one entry. Counted here are roughly 500,000 distinct CDR3 sequences, about 17% occurring once; the ten biggest clones make up 20% to 30%. Specimen: CD8+ T cells from PBMCs. The receptor source for this set is a human donor in good health (CMV status not recorded). Some clones in this sample may be carry-over from other donors' samples.

This clonotype showed up just a few times. The rearrangement joins TRBV7-6 to TRBJ1-3; D unclear. The germline V gene has CDR1 SGHVS and CDR2 FNYEAQ. Deletions cut 5 bases from V and 4 bases from J, with 9 bases between. The CDR3 has 13 residues. The CDR3 nucleotides are TGTGCCAGCAGCCCAGCCCAGGGAAACACCATATATTTT. This sequence encodes CASSPAQGNTIYF. Full variable domain (rest looked up from reference TRBV7-6 and TRBJ1-3): GAGVSQSPRYKVTKRGQDVALRCDPISGHVSLYWYRQALGQGPEFLTYFNYEAQQDKSGLPNDRFSAERPEGSISTLTIQRTEQRDSAMYRCASSPAQGNTIYFGEGSWLTVV.

There are a few counts of this clonotype. This rearrangement joins TRBV27 to TRBJ2-7, with D perhaps TRBD1 (7 bases). The CDR3 runs 14 residues. Deletions cut 4 bases from V and 3 bases from J, with 13 bases between. Germline CDR1 MNHEY, CDR2 SMNVEV (reference sequence). CDR3 in amino acids: CASSYRRGVYEQYF. DNA of the CDR3: TGTGCCAGCAGTTACCGCAGGGGGGTCTACGAGCAGTACTTC.

This clonotype was counted many times. V gene TRBV7-2 combines with J gene TRBJ1-4; 9 bases fit TRBD1. Germline assignment: CDR1 SGHTA and CDR2 FQGNSA. V lost 5 bases and J lost 8; bases outside the gene matches: 6. There are 14 residues in the CDR3. The CDR3 reads CASSLTGGREKLFF. The DNA for the CDR3 is TGTGCCAGCAGCCTGACAGGGGGAAGAGAAAAACTGTTTTTT. Full variable domain (missing parts from reference TRBV7-2 and TRBJ1-4): GAGVSQSPSNKVTEKGKDVELRCDPISGHTALYWYRQSLGQGLEFLIYFQGNSAPDKSGLPSDRFSAERTGGSVSTLTIQRTQQEDSAVYLCASSLTGGREKLFFGSGTQLSVL.

This clonotype was recorded at least ten times. The chain recombines TRBV7-9 with TRBJ2-3; TRBD2 agrees at 7 bases. The V gene's germline CDR1 is SEHNR and CDR2 FQNEAQ (reference sequence). The CDR3 length is 15 residues. V gave up 3 bases and J gave up 0 bases; unmatched junction bases: 3. The CDR3 bases are TGTGCCAGCAGCTTTCGCGGGGGAAGCACAGATACGCAGTATTTT. Translation: CASSFRGGSTDTQYF.

This clonotype occurred a few times. Here the CDR3 reads CASRDRGEADTQYF. The DNA of the CDR3 is TGTGCCAGCAGAGACAGGGGAGAAGCAGATACGCAGTATTTT. The chain links TRBV6-6 to TRBJ2-3; 8 bases align to TRBD1. This CDR3 is built from 14 residues. CDR1 and CDR2 from the germline V gene are MNHNY and SVGAGI (reference sequence). V shed 6 bases and J 4 bases; nucleotides not matched to a gene: 6.